This T cell receptor beta chain comes out of a study of T cells in Graves' hyperthyroidism and ophthalmopathy. This clonotype showed up just a few times. This CDR3 region has 15 residues. J was trimmed by 5 bases and V by 4 bases; bases with no gene match: 7. CDR1 and CDR2 from the germline V gene are MNHNS and SASEGT. From RNA transcripts, TCR beta CDR3 regions were amplified. TCR CDR3 underwent first-round RT-PCR with the HTBI primer set. From the multiplex PCR reads, TCRdb called clonotypes with MiXCR, one entry per CDR3 protein. This table has under 400,000 distinct CDR3 sequences, roughly 14% appearing once.

The sequence derives from a woman younger than 35 with Graves' hyperthyroidism that later progressed to Graves' ophthalmopathy. The gene calls are TRBV6-1 and TRBJ1-5; 8 nucleotides match TRBD1. The specimen sequenced was blood. For the CDR3, the DNA is TGTGCCAGCAGTGGAGGGACAGGAAATTATCAGCCCCAGCATTTT. It encodes CASSGGTGNYQPQHF.